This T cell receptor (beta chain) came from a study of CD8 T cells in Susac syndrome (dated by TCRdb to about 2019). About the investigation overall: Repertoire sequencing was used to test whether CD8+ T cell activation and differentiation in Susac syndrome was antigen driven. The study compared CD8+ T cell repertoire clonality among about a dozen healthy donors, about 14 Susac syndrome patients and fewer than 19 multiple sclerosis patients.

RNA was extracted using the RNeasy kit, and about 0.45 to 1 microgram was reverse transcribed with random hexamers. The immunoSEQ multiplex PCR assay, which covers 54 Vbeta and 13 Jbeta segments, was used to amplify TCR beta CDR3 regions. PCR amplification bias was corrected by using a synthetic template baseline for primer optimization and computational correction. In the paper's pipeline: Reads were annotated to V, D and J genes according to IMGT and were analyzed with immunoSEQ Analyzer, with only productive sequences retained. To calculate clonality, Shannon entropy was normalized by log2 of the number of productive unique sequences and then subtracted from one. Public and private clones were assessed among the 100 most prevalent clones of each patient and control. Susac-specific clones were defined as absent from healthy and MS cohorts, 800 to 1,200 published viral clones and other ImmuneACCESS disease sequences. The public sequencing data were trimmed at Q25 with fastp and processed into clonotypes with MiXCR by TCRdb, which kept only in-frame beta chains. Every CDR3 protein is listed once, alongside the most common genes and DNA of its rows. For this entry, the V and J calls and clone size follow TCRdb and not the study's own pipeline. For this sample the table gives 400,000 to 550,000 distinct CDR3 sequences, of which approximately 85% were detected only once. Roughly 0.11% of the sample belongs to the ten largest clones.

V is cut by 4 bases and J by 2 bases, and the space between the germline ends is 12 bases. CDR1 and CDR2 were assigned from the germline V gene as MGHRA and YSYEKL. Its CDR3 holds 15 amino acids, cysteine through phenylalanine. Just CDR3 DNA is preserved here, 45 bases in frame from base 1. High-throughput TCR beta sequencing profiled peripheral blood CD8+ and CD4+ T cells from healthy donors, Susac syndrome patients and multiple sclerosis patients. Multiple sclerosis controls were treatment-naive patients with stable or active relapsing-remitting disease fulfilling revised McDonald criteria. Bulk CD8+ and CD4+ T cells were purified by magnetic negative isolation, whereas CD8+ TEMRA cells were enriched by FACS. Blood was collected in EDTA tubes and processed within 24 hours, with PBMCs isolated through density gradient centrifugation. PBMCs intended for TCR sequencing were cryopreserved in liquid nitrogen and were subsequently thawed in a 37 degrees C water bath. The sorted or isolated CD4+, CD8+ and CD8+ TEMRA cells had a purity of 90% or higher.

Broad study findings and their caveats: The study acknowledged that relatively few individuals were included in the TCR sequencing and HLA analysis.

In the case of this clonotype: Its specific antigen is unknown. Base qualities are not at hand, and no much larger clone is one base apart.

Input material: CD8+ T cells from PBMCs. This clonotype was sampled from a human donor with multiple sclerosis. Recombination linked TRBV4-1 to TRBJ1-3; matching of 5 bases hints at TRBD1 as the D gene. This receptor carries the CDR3 CASSRLLGPGNTIYF. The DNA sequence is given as TGCGCCAGCAGCCGCCTTTTGGGACCTGGAAACACCATATATTTT.